This T cell receptor beta chain was sequenced for a study of CD8 T cells in ankylosing spondylitis. MiXCR, run by TCRdb on the 5' RACE reads, gives a single entry per CDR3 protein. The data contain about 96,000 distinct CDR3 sequences, roughly 30% of them singletons. Trimming left V 4 bases short and J 4 bases short, with 11 bases between. The CDR3 is made up of 14 amino acids. Germline CDR1 MGHRA, CDR2 YSYEKL. Specimen: blood, either unsorted or a sorted T cell fraction (not recorded which). The sequence came from a male donor with ankylosing spondylitis or in good health (not recorded which). The chain employs TRBV4-1 and TRBJ1-5; no definite D call. The DNA of the CDR3 is TGCGCCAGCAGCCCCCTCCAAGGGAATCAGCCCCAGCATTTT. Translation gives CASSPLQGNQPQHF.